A selection of T cell receptor beta chains follows, all from one sample in a study of response to subunit inactivated influenza vaccine. Using its own MiXCR run on the RT-PCR reads, TCRdb lists one record per CDR3 protein. Of more than 700,000 distinct CDR3 sequences detected, 21% appear once; the ten largest clones hold 10%. The sample was PBMCs from blood, taken 4 to 6 days after vaccination. These receptors were obtained from a man in his forties or fifties who received an inactivated influenza vaccine. CDR3s include the opening cysteine and the closing phenylalanine or tryptophan. Fields, in order: D gene, J gene, V gene, CDR3 length, clone size, CDR3 protein, CDR3 DNA. The D gene is left open where the match is weak. Where a row states a size, it is once, few, many or the class of an expanded clone; other rows omit it.

D: -; J: TRBJ2-7; V: TRBV6-2/TRBV6-3; length: 15; size: -; CDR3: CASSYGAGSSYEQYF; DNA: TGTGCCAGCAGTTACGGGGCGGGGAGCTCCTACGAGCAGTACTTC
D: -; J: TRBJ2-7; V: TRBV20-1; length: 14; size: few; CDR3: CSARDRQVSYEQYF; DNA: TGCAGTGCTAGAGATCGACAGGTCTCCTACGAGCAGTACTTC
D: -; J: TRBJ1-2; V: TRBV3-1; length: 15; size: -; CDR3: CASSQEQGRSYGYTF; DNA: TGTGCCAGCAGCCAAGAACAGGGTCGGAGCTATGGCTACACCTTC
D: TRBD2; J: TRBJ2-7; V: TRBV28; length: 18; size: few; CDR3: CASSLFGGFGGRSIEQYF; DNA: TGTGCCAGCAGTTTATTCGGGGGGTTCGGCGGGAGGTCCATCGAGCAGTACTTC
D: -; J: TRBJ2-2; V: TRBV5-1; length: 12; size: many; CDR3: CASSQDSGELFF; DNA: TGCGCCAGCAGCCAAGACAGCGGGGAGCTGTTTTTT
D: TRBD1; J: TRBJ2-2; V: TRBV6-1; length: 17; size: few; CDR3: CASSTRDSQLWGGELFF; DNA: TGTGCCAGCAGTACCCGGGACAGCCAGCTATGGGGCGGGGAGCTGTTTTTT
D: -; J: TRBJ2-5; V: TRBV29-1; length: 15; size: many; CDR3: CSVESNGGPTETQYF; DNA: TGCAGCGTTGAAAGTAACGGGGGTCCCACGGAGACCCAGTACTTC
D: TRBD2; J: TRBJ2-3; V: TRBV7-9; length: 14; size: -; CDR3: CASSFRTSQDTQYF; DNA: TGTGCCAGCAGCTTCAGGACTAGTCAAGATACGCAGTATTTT
D: -; J: TRBJ2-7; V: TRBV2; length: 13; size: -; CDR3: CASSESRTAGQYF; DNA: TGTGCCAGCAGTGAAAGTAGGACGGCCGGGCAGTACTTC
D: TRBD2; J: TRBJ2-1; V: TRBV6-5; length: 15; size: few; CDR3: CASSYASGMMNEQFF; DNA: TGTGCCAGCAGTTACGCTAGCGGGATGATGAATGAGCAGTTCTTC
D: TRBD1; J: TRBJ1-5; V: TRBV6-2/TRBV6-3; length: 16; size: few; CDR3: CASTYSRTGGGQPQHF; DNA: TGTGCCAGCACCTACTCCAGGACAGGGGGCGGTCAGCCCCAGCATTTT
D: -; J: TRBJ2-1; V: TRBV28; length: 16; size: few; CDR3: CASSLFLVGHFNEQFF; DNA: TGTGCCAGCAGTTTATTTCTCGTGGGACATTTCAATGAGCAGTTCTTC
D: -; J: TRBJ1-4; V: TRBV6-5; length: 14; size: -; CDR3: CASSYGQINEKLFF; DNA: TGTGCCAGCAGTTACGGACAGATTAATGAAAAACTGTTTTTT
D: TRBD1; J: TRBJ1-1; V: TRBV7-2; length: 17; size: once; CDR3: CASSLPLTGSPNTEAFF; DNA: TGTGCCAGCAGCTTACCGTTGACAGGGTCCCCGAACACTGAAGCTTTCTTT
D: -; J: TRBJ2-2; V: TRBV5-1; length: 15; size: -; CDR3: CASSIRDSGTGELFF; DNA: TGCGCCAGCAGCATACGGGACTCGGGAACCGGGGAGCTGTTTTTT
D: -; J: TRBJ2-6; V: TRBV5-5; length: 17; size: few; CDR3: CASTSLGTLSGANVLTF; DNA: TGTGCCAGCACCTCTCTGGGGACACTCTCTGGGGCCAACGTCCTGACTTTC
D: TRBD1; J: TRBJ2-2; V: TRBV7-2; length: 15; size: -; CDR3: CASSLGTGFGGELFF; DNA: TGTGCCAGCAGCTTAGGGACAGGATTTGGCGGGGAGCTGTTTTTT
D: -; J: TRBJ2-5; V: TRBV10-3; length: 14; size: -; CDR3: CAIRETANQETQYF; DNA: TGTGCCATCAGGGAGACAGCCAACCAAGAGACCCAGTACTTC
D: -; J: TRBJ2-2; V: TRBV14; length: 13; size: few; CDR3: CASSRVNTGELFF; DNA: TGTGCCAGCAGCCGAGTTAACACCGGGGAGCTGTTTTTT
D: -; J: TRBJ1-1; V: TRBV12-3/TRBV12-4; length: 16; size: many; CDR3: CASSPPGRLKNTEAFF; DNA: TGTGCCAGCAGTCCCCCCGGCAGGCTAAAGAACACTGAAGCTTTCTTT
D: -; J: TRBJ2-5; V: TRBV7-9; length: 14; size: -; CDR3: CASSWDVLQETQYF; DNA: TGTGCCAGCAGCTGGGACGTACTCCAAGAGACCCAGTACTTC
D: -; J: TRBJ2-5; V: TRBV5-1; length: 15; size: few; CDR3: CASSFTGMTGETQYF; DNA: TGCGCCAGCAGCTTCACCGGGATGACCGGAGAGACCCAGTACTTC
D: -; J: TRBJ2-1; V: TRBV5-1; length: 14; size: many; CDR3: CASSLASGPNEQFF; DNA: TGCGCCAGCAGCTTGGCTAGTGGCCCCAATGAGCAGTTCTTC
D: -; J: TRBJ2-2; V: TRBV29-1; length: 14; size: -; CDR3: CSVEVWRSTGELFF; DNA: TGCAGCGTTGAAGTCTGGAGGTCCACCGGGGAGCTGTTTTTT
D: TRBD1; J: TRBJ2-3; V: TRBV20-1; length: 14; size: few; CDR3: CSARPDRITDTQYF; DNA: TGCAGTGCTCGTCCGGACAGGATCACAGATACGCAGTATTTT
D: TRBD2; J: TRBJ2-1; V: TRBV15; length: 16; size: few; CDR3: CATSRGKLAEHNEQFF; DNA: TGTGCCACCAGCAGAGGGAAGCTAGCGGAGCACAATGAGCAGTTCTTC
D: -; J: TRBJ2-7; V: TRBV3-1; length: 11; size: many; CDR3: CASSHGYEQYF; DNA: TGTGCCAGCAGCCATGGCTACGAGCAGTACTTC
D: TRBD1; J: TRBJ1-1; V: TRBV7-9; length: 14; size: few; CDR3: CASSTRTGKSEAFF; DNA: TGTGCCAGCAGCACCCGGACAGGGAAATCTGAAGCTTTCTTT
D: -; J: TRBJ2-7; V: TRBV20-1; length: 13; size: -; CDR3: CSAKNRSNYEQYF; DNA: TGCAGTGCTAAGAACCGGTCAAACTACGAGCAGTACTTC
D: TRBD1; J: TRBJ2-2; V: TRBV20-1; length: 14; size: few; CDR3: CSARKDRGNGELFF; DNA: TGCAGTGCCCGGAAGGACAGGGGTAACGGGGAGCTGTTTTTT
D: TRBD2; J: TRBJ2-1; V: TRBV11-2; length: 16; size: few; CDR3: CASSSGSGRTGNEQFF; DNA: TGTGCCAGCAGCTCGGGTAGCGGGAGGACGGGCAATGAGCAGTTCTTC
D: -; J: TRBJ2-7; V: TRBV28; length: 14; size: -; CDR3: CASSFQGRTYEQYF; DNA: TGTGCCAGCAGTTTCCAGGGACGGACGTACGAGCAGTACTTC
D: -; J: TRBJ1-3; V: TRBV5-1; length: 14; size: few; CDR3: CASSQGLAGNTIYF; DNA: TGCGCCAGCAGCCAGGGGCTTGCTGGAAACACCATATATTTT
D: TRBD1; J: TRBJ2-2; V: TRBV10-3; length: 16; size: -; CDR3: CAISDRTGGRTGELFF; DNA: TGTGCCATCAGTGATCGGACAGGGGGCCGTACCGGGGAGCTGTTTTTT
D: TRBD2; J: TRBJ2-2; V: TRBV10-2; length: 16; size: many; CDR3: CASSKRGGVSTGELFF; DNA: TGCGCCAGCAGTAAGCGGGGGGGCGTTAGCACCGGGGAGCTGTTTTTT
D: -; J: TRBJ2-5; V: TRBV7-8; length: 16; size: -; CDR3: CASSLRRSDAQETQYF; DNA: TGTGCCAGCAGCTTACGCCGTTCGGACGCACAAGAGACCCAGTACTTC
D: TRBD2; J: TRBJ2-2; V: TRBV24-1; length: 18; size: many; CDR3: CATSDTSGLAGEYGELFF; DNA: TGTGCCACCAGTGATACCTCAGGACTAGCGGGGGAATACGGGGAGCTGTTTTTT
D: TRBD1; J: TRBJ1-1; V: TRBV4-1; length: 16; size: few; CDR3: CASSQLGQGSNTEAFF; DNA: TGCGCCAGCAGCCAATTAGGACAGGGATCGAACACTGAAGCTTTCTTT
D: -; J: TRBJ2-7; V: TRBV11-2; length: 11; size: -; CDR3: CASSWRSEQYF; DNA: TGTGCCAGCAGCTGGAGGTCTGAGCAGTACTTC
D: -; J: TRBJ2-5; V: TRBV6-1; length: 15; size: -; CDR3: CASSEVAVYQETQYF; DNA: TGTGCCAGCAGTGAAGTTGCGGTGTACCAAGAGACCCAGTACTTC
D: TRBD1; J: TRBJ1-2; V: TRBV20-1; length: 12; size: -; CDR3: CSAGDRADGYTF; DNA: TGCAGTGCTGGAGACAGGGCTGACGGCTACACCTTC
D: -; J: TRBJ2-5; V: TRBV12-3/TRBV12-4; length: 13; size: many; CDR3: CASSHNREETQYF; DNA: TGTGCCAGCAGTCATAACAGGGAAGAGACCCAGTACTTC
D: -; J: TRBJ2-2; V: TRBV5-1; length: 14; size: few; CDR3: CASSLTQGTGELFF; DNA: TGCGCCAGCAGCTTGACACAGGGAACCGGGGAGCTGTTTTTT
D: -; J: TRBJ2-1; V: TRBV4-1; length: 13; size: -; CDR3: CASSQVASNEQFF; DNA: TGCGCCAGCAGCCAAGTCGCATCGAATGAGCAGTTCTTC
D: -; J: TRBJ1-2; V: TRBV12-3/TRBV12-4; length: 14; size: many; CDR3: CASSPQHRAWGYTF; DNA: TGTGCCAGCAGTCCCCAGCACAGGGCATGGGGCTACACCTTC
D: -; J: TRBJ2-7; V: TRBV3-1; length: 14; size: -; CDR3: CASSQHRESYEQYF; DNA: TGTGCCAGCAGCCAGCACAGGGAGTCCTACGAGCAGTACTTC
D: -; J: TRBJ2-3; V: TRBV7-9; length: 12; size: -; CDR3: CASTMGGDTQYF; DNA: TGTGCCAGCACGATGGGAGGAGATACGCAGTATTTT
D: -; J: TRBJ2-1; V: TRBV12-3/TRBV12-4; length: 14; size: many; CDR3: CASSLKVTDNEQFF; DNA: TGTGCCAGCAGTTTGAAGGTTACCGACAATGAGCAGTTCTTC
D: -; J: TRBJ2-3; V: TRBV5-1; length: 13; size: few; CDR3: CASSEGNTDTQYF; DNA: TGCGCCAGCAGCGAGGGGAACACAGATACGCAGTATTTT
D: -; J: TRBJ2-1; V: TRBV7-9; length: 16; size: -; CDR3: CASSLIGNSIYNEQFF; DNA: TGTGCCAGCAGCTTAATCGGTAACTCAATCTACAATGAGCAGTTCTTC
D: TRBD1; J: TRBJ2-5; V: TRBV12-3/TRBV12-4; length: 15; size: many; CDR3: CASSFGQGPQETQYF; DNA: TGTGCCAGCAGTTTCGGACAGGGACCACAAGAGACCCAGTACTTC
D: TRBD1; J: TRBJ2-7; V: TRBV20-1; length: 13; size: many; CDR3: CSAQPGQSYEQYF; DNA: TGCAGTGCCCAACCGGGACAGAGCTACGAGCAGTACTTC
D: -; J: TRBJ2-7; V: TRBV27; length: 16; size: many; CDR3: CASSPLGKAGPYEQYF; DNA: TGTGCCAGCAGTCCCTTGGGGAAAGCAGGGCCCTACGAGCAGTACTTC
D: TRBD1; J: TRBJ1-2; V: TRBV10-3; length: 15; size: -; CDR3: CAISDPTGANYGYTF; DNA: TGTGCCATCAGTGACCCGACAGGGGCTAACTATGGCTACACCTTC
D: -; J: TRBJ2-7; V: TRBV20-1; length: 13; size: -; CDR3: CSARGQHPYEQYF; DNA: TGCAGTGCTAGAGGCCAGCACCCCTACGAGCAGTACTTC
D: TRBD1; J: TRBJ1-1; V: TRBV20-1; length: 15; size: few; CDR3: CSARRQGWMNTEAFF; DNA: TGCAGTGCTAGGAGACAGGGCTGGATGAACACTGAAGCTTTCTTT
D: TRBD2; J: TRBJ2-1; V: TRBV6-5; length: 15; size: -; CDR3: CASSYASGVYNEQFF; DNA: TGTGCCAGCAGTTACGCTAGCGGGGTCTACAATGAGCAGTTCTTC
D: TRBD2; J: TRBJ2-7; V: TRBV7-6; length: 15; size: few; CDR3: CASSPLPSGVYEQYF; DNA: TGTGCCAGCAGCCCCCTCCCTAGCGGGGTTTACGAGCAGTACTTC
D: TRBD2; J: TRBJ2-1; V: TRBV20-1; length: 16; size: many; CDR3: CSLPPGLAGGPAFQFF; DNA: TGCAGTCTCCCTCCGGGACTAGCGGGAGGGCCGGCTTTTCAGTTCTTC